The sequence of this T cell receptor beta chain was determined in a study of cytomegalovirus exposure and HLA in healthy donors. The CDR3 totals 14 residues. Germline-derived CDR1 and CDR2 are GTSNPN and SVGIG (reference sequence). The ends lost 2 bases at V and 3 bases at J; junction bases unmatched: 3. Amplification used 60 Vbeta primers and 13 Jbeta primers. Some clones are missing from TCRdb's copy, which holds only in-frame ones; the method was immunoSEQ multiplex PCR. The sample carries fewer than 120,000 clones, roughly 78% recorded once. Sequencing was done on a sample of PBMCs. The receptor was derived from a woman in her twenties or thirties in good health and CMV-seronegative. The chain combines TRBV30 with TRBJ1-4, with TRBD1 identical over 7 bases. CDR3 loop: CAWSTGTANEKLFF. The CDR3 DNA is TGTGCCTGGAGTACCGGGACAGCTAATGAAAAACTGTTTTTT.